Shown below are 3 T cell receptor beta chains from a single sample sequenced in a study of CD8+ T cells in alopecia areata. Extracted RNA was reverse transcribed into cDNA, the sequencing template. TCRdb's table, derived via immunoSEQ multiplex PCR, lists solely in-frame clones and lacks some. The data show about 220,000 clones, about three fifths seen once. Treatment reported: oral pan-JAK inhibitor, 5-10 mg twice daily. The material sequenced was CD4+ T cells sorted from blood, taken at week 4, from a patient treated with tofacitinib. These receptors came from a human donor with alopecia areata.

This clone has a handful of counts. The genes are TRBV5-1 and TRBJ2-5; weak D call: TRBD1 (5 bases). The CDR3 loop spans 15 amino acids. Trimming removed 1 base from V and 2 bases from J, with 12 bases in between. Germline V gives CDR1 SGHRS, CDR2 YFSETQ. CDR3 coding DNA: TGCGCCAGCAGCTTGCAGGGAAATCTGCAAGAGACCCAGTACTTC. As protein: CASSLQGNLQETQYF.

This clone was recorded many times. This chain uses TRBV6-5 with TRBJ1-2, with a tentative D call TRBD1 (5 bases). CDR1 and CDR2 from the germline V gene are MNHEY and SVGAGI. The V gene lost 2 bases and the J gene lost 2 bases, with 12 bases spanning the gap. This CDR3 is built from 15 residues. CDR3 sequence reads: CASSYAREGNYGYTF. The CDR3 DNA is TGTGCCAGCAGTTACGCTCGGGAGGGGAACTATGGCTACACCTTC.

This clone was detected only a few times. V and J are TRBV4-3 and TRBJ1-6; unclear D gene. Trimming cost V 0 bases and J 6 bases, with 9 bases left between them. Germline CDR1 reads LGHNA; CDR2 reads YSLEER. This CDR3 has 15 amino acids. The DNA of the CDR3 is TGCGCCAGCAGCCAAGAACCGAAGGTTAATTCACCCCTCCACTTT. As protein: CASSQEPKVNSPLHF.